This T cell receptor (delta chain) originates from a study of human gamma delta and Vdelta1 T cells. TCRdb reanalyzed the PCR reads using CATT. This table has several hundred delta-chain clones, roughly a tenth appearing once. This clone turned up a few times. This DNA's translation differs at residue 6 from TCRdb's protein, which comes from a much larger clone; a read error is likely, and the protein shown is translated from the DNA. The germline gives CDR1 TSWWSYY, CDR2 QGS. The CDR3 is made up of 19 amino acids. Trimming cost V 3 bases and J 3 bases; bases outside gene matches: 15. The specimen sequenced was differentiated CD27- Vdelta1 gamma-delta T cells from blood. The chain couples TRDV1 to TRDJ1, with 11 bases lining up with TRDD3. The sequence was obtained from a human donor in good health. CDR3 DNA sequence: TGTGCTCTTGGGGAGAACGCCCTCCTACGCTGGGGGATACCCGATAAACTCATCTTT. Amino acid sequence: CALGENALLRWGIPDKLIF.